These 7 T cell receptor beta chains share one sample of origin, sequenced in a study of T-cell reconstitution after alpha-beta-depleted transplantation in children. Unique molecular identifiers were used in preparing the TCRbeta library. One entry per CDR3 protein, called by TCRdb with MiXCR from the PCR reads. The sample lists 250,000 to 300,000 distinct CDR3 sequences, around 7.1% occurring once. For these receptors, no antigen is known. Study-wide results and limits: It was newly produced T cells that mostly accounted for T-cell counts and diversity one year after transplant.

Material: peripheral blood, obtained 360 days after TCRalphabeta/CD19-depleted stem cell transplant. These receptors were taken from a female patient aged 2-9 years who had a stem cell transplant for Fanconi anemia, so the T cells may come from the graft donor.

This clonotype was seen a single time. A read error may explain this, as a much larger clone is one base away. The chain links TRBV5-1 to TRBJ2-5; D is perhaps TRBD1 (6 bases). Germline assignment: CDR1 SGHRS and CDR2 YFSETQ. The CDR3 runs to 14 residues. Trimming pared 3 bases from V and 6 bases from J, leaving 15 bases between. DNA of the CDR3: TGCGCCAGCAGCTCCTTGGGGGCCCAGAAGACCCAGTACTTC. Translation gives CASSSLGAQKTQYF.

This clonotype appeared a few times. CDR3 nucleotide sequence: TGTGCCAGCAGTTACCACCGACAGGCTCCCGAAGCTTTCTTT. Amino acid sequence: CASSYHRQAPEAFF. The J gene is TRBJ1-1, the V gene TRBV6-5; the D gene is possibly TRBD1 (6 bases). Germline assignment: CDR1 MNHEY and CDR2 SVGAGI. V lost 2 bases, J lost 8 bases, and 15 bases lay in between. The CDR3 runs to 14 residues.

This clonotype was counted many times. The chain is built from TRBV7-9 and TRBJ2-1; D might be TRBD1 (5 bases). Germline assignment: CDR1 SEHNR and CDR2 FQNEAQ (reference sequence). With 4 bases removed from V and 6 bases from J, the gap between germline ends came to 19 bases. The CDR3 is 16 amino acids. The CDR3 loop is CASSSWGGGVGNEQFF. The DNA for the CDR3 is TGTGCCAGCAGCTCATGGGGCGGTGGGGTCGGCAATGAGCAGTTCTTC.

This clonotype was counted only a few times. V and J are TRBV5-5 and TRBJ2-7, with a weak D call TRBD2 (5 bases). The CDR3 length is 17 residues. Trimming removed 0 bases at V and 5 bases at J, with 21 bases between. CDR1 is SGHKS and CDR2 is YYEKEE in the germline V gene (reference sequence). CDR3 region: CASSLAPRTRASDEQYF. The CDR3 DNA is TGTGCCAGCAGCTTGGCGCCCCGGACGAGGGCGTCTGACGAGCAGTACTTC.

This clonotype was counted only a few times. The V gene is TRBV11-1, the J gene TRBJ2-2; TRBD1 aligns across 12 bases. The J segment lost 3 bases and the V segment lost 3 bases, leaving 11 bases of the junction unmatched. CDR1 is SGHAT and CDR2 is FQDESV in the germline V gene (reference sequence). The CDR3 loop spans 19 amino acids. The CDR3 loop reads CASSFGRDRGRRDTGELFF. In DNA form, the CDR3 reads TGTGCCAGCAGCTTTGGCCGGGACAGGGGGCGCCGGGACACCGGGGAGCTGTTTTTT.

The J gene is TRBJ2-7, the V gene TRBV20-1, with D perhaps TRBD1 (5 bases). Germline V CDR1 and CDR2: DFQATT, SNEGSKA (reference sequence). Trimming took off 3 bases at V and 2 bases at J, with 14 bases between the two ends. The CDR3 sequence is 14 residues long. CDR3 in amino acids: CSASRQGRPYEQYF. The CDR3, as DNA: TGCAGTGCTAGTAGGCAGGGCCGACCCTACGAGCAGTACTTC.

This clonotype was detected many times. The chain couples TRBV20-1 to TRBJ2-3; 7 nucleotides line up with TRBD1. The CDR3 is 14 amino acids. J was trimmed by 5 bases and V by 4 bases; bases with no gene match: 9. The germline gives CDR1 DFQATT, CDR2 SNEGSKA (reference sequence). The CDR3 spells CSAIPGGKVDTQYF. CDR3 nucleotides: TGCAGTGCTATTCCAGGGGGAAAGGTAGATACGCAGTATTTT.